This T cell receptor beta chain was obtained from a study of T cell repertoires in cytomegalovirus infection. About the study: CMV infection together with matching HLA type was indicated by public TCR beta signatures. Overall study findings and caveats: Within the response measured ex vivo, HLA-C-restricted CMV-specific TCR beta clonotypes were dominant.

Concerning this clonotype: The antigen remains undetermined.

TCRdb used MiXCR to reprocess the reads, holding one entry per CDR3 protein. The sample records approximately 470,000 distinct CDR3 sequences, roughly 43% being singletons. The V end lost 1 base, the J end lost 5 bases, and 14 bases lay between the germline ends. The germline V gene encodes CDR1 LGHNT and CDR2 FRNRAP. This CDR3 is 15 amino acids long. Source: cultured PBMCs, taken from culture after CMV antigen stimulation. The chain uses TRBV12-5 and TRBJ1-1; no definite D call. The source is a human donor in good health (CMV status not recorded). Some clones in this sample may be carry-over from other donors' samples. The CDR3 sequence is CASGLGWGGSTEAFF. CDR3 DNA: TGTGCTAGTGGTTTGGGGTGGGGAGGGAGTACTGAAGCTTTCTTT.